This T cell receptor (beta chain) was recorded in a study of T cells in Graves' hyperthyroidism and ophthalmopathy. TCR beta CDR3 region amplification was performed from RNA transcripts. HTBI primers were used for first-round RT-PCR of the TCR CDR3. MiXCR, run by TCRdb on the multiplex PCR reads, gives a single entry per CDR3 protein. The data contain a few hundred thousand distinct CDR3 sequences, 35% to 55% of them singletons. CDR3 length: 17 residues. The V gene lost 0 bases and the J gene lost 0 bases, with 14 bases spanning the gap. Germline CDR1 ENHRY, CDR2 SYGVKD. This receptor was taken from an adult woman with Graves' disease, either hyperthyroidism or ophthalmopathy (not recorded which). The source material was peripheral blood or thyroid tissue (not recorded which). V gene TRBV10-3 combines with J gene TRBJ1-2; a weak D match, TRBD1 (5 bases). The CDR3 nucleotides read TGTGCCATCAGTGAGTCGACTCGGGGGGGACCTAACTATGGCTACACCTTC. Encoded protein: CAISESTRGGPNYGYTF.